This passage covers 27 T cell receptor beta chains from one sample sequenced in a study of OX40 agonist ivuxolimab in advanced cancers. The protocol was immunoSEQ multiplex PCR, while the TCRdb copy is restricted to in-frame clones and leaves out a portion. The data hold about 53,000 clones, with just under 80% observed a single time. Sequencing was performed on CD4+ or CD8+ T cells sorted from blood, taken in a trial of the OX40 agonist ivuxolimab. The receptors stem from an adult with an advanced solid tumor such as melanoma, head and neck, liver or kidney cancer.

The chain uses TRBV5-6 and TRBJ1-2, with a possible D match to TRBD1 (5 bases). The CDR3 covers 14 residues. V was trimmed by 0 bases and J by 4 bases, leaving 10 bases between them. The germline CDR1 and CDR2 sequences are SGHDT and YYEEEE. CDR3 protein: CASSLGRQSYGYTF. The CDR3 DNA reads TGTGCCAGCAGCTTGGGGCGACAGTCCTATGGCTACACCTTC.

The rearrangement joins TRBV7-8 to TRBJ2-4, with D tentatively TRBD1 (6 bases). V lost 3 bases to trimming and J lost 4 bases, with 10 bases between them. The CDR3 contains 14 residues. The germline V gene has CDR1 SGHVS and CDR2 FQNEAQ. The CDR3 bases are TGTGCCAGCAGCTTTAAACAGGGAAAAAACATTCAGTACTTC. It yields the protein CASSFKQGKNIQYF.

The chain combines TRBV30 with TRBJ1-1; D possibly corresponds to TRBD1 (5 bases). Trimming removed 2 bases at V and 1 base at J, with 14 bases between. The germline CDR1 and CDR2 sequences are GTSNPN and SVGIG (reference sequence). CDR3 length equals 15 residues. The CDR3 nucleotides are TGTGCCTGGAGTAGGTTGGGGCAAGGGAACACTGAAGCTTTCTTT. It yields the protein CAWSRLGQGNTEAFF. The entire variable domain, with the rest obtained from reference TRBV30 and TRBJ1-1, is as follows: SQTIHQWPATLVQPVGSPLSLECTVEGTSNPNLYWYRQAAGRGLQLLFYSVGIGQISSEVPQNLSASRPQDRQFILSSKKLLLSDSGFYLCAWSRLGQGNTEAFFGQGTRLTVV.

The chain carries TRBV5-4 and TRBJ1-3; D perhaps matches TRBD1 (5 bases). This CDR3 spans 14 amino acids. V lost 4 bases and J lost 9, with 17 bases in between. Germline CDR1 SGHNT, CDR2 YYREEE (reference sequence). The CDR3 DNA sequence: TGTGCCAGCAGCCCCGACGGGGGGAAGATCACCATATATTTT. This encodes CASSPDGGKITIYF.

This clone appeared a single time. This rearrangement joins TRBV7-8 to TRBJ1-5; 9 nucleotides line up with TRBD1. Germline CDR1 reads SGHVS; CDR2 reads FQNEAQ. The CDR3 has 19 residues. J gave up 4 bases and V 0 bases, and 13 bases lay outside the gene matches. CDR3 sequence reads: CASSLARVQGAGGNQPQHF. The CDR3 coding sequence is TGTGCCAGCAGCTTAGCGCGGGTACAGGGGGCAGGGGGGAATCAGCCCCAGCATTTT. Variable domain in full (rest from reference TRBV7-8 and TRBJ1-5): GAGVSQSPRYKVAKRGQDVALRCDPISGHVSLFWYQQALGQGPEFLTYFQNEAQLDKSGLPSDRFFAERPEGSVSTLKIQRTQQEDSAVYLCASSLARVQGAGGNQPQHFGDGTRLSIL.

V is TRBV7-2 and J is TRBJ2-7; 7 bases match TRBD1. The CDR3 covers 14 residues. The germline V gene has CDR1 SGHTA and CDR2 FQGNSA. J gave up 5 bases and V 5 bases, and 9 bases lay outside the gene matches. The CDR3 DNA is TGTGCCAGCAGCCCCGACAGGGCCGGCGACGAGCAGTACTTC. It specifies CASSPDRAGDEQYF.

This clone appeared a few times. CDR3 nucleotides: TGTGCCAGCAGCTTAAACTGGAATTCGAGCACAGATACGCAGTATTTT. Protein product: CASSLNWNSSTDTQYF. The V call is TRBV5-6, the J call TRBJ2-3; D is unclear. Trimming stripped 2 bases from V and 0 bases from J, with 13 bases between. Germline V CDR1 and CDR2: SGHDT, YYEEEE. This CDR3 region has 16 residues.

This clone was seen once. This chain links TRBV5-1 with TRBJ1-6; D unresolved. The CDR3 is made up of 13 amino acids. Trimming shortened V by 4 bases and J by 6 bases, and 8 bases separated the two germline ends. Germline loops: CDR1 SGHRS, CDR2 YFSETQ. The CDR3 protein is CASSPEGNSPLHF. CDR3 sequence (DNA): TGCGCCAGCAGCCCCGAGGGTAATTCACCCCTCCACTTT.

This chain links TRBV19 with TRBJ2-2, with 10 bases identical to TRBD1. The CDR3 length is 16 residues. Germline lookup yields CDR1 LNHDA and CDR2 SQIVND (reference sequence). The trim removed 3 bases at V and 5 bases at J, leaving 6 bases unmatched. Here the CDR3 reads CASSIGTGAQTGELFF. The CDR3 nucleotides are TGTGCCAGTAGTATCGGGACAGGGGCCCAAACCGGGGAGCTGTTTTTT.

The V gene is TRBV5-1, the J gene TRBJ1-2, with 10 bases aligning to TRBD1. V shed 0 bases, J shed 4 bases, and the junction held 3 bases outside the gene matches. CDR1 is SGHRS and CDR2 is YFSETQ in the germline V gene. The CDR3 contains 15 residues. CDR3 coding DNA: TGCGCCAGCAGCTTGGGGGGACAGGGGACCTATGGCTACACCTTC. This codes for CASSLGGQGTYGYTF.

The genes are TRBV7-8 and TRBJ2-7; 7 nucleotides match TRBD2. The CDR3 sequence is 14 residues long. Germline V gives CDR1 SGHVS, CDR2 FQNEAQ. V lost 1 base to trimming and J lost 4 bases; unmatched junction nucleotides: 4. The CDR3 DNA is TGTGCCAGCAGCTTAGTCTTGGGAGGGTACGAGCAGTACTTC. Translating gives CASSLVLGGYEQYF.

V and J are TRBV2 and TRBJ2-6, with 7 bases aligning to TRBD1. From germline, CDR1 is SNHLY and CDR2 FYNNEI. CDR3 length: 17 residues. With 4 bases clipped from V and 4 bases from J, the junction kept 10 bases outside the gene matches. The CDR3 DNA reads TGTGCCAGCAGTGGGCGGACAGGACTGGGCGGGGCCAACGTCCTGACTTTC. This sequence encodes CASSGRTGLGGANVLTF.

V gene TRBV18 combines with J gene TRBJ1-5; 9 nucleotides line up with TRBD1. The CDR3 extends over 16 amino acids. V lost 5 bases to trimming and J lost 3 bases; unmatched junction nucleotides: 8. Germline lookup yields CDR1 KGHSH and CDR2 LQKENI. CDR3 bases: TGTGCCAGCTCAACAAGGGACAGGGCATACAATCAGCCCCAGCATTTT. Its translation is CASSTRDRAYNQPQHF.

The V call is TRBV2, the J call TRBJ1-1; no reliable D call. V was trimmed by 2 bases and J by 1 base, leaving 5 bases between them. The CDR3 loop spans 13 amino acids. Germline V CDR1 and CDR2: SNHLY, FYNNEI. This CDR3 reads CASSERGNTEAFF. The CDR3 region has the DNA TGTGCCAGCAGTGAACGTGGGAACACTGAAGCTTTCTTT.

The chain employs TRBV6-5 and TRBJ2-7; 7 nucleotides agree with TRBD2. Trimming removed 4 bases from V and 7 bases from J; junction bases left unmatched: 16. The CDR3 has 16 amino acids. Germline V gene data show CDR1 as MNHEY and CDR2 as SVGAGI. CDR3 sequence: CASSSWGGLVVSEQYF. CDR3 in DNA: TGTGCCAGCAGTTCCTGGGGGGGATTGGTCGTTTCTGAGCAGTACTTC.

The chain carries TRBV6-1 and TRBJ1-1; D not certain. Germline loops: CDR1 MNHNS, CDR2 SASEGT. V gave up 2 bases and J gave up 1 base, with 5 bases separating them. This CDR3 region has 13 residues. Here the CDR3 DNA reads TGTGCCAGCAGTGAAATCAAGAACACTGAAGCTTTCTTT. Its translation: CASSEIKNTEAFF.

This clone is medium-sized. In nucleotides, the CDR3 is TGCGCCAGCAGCCCGGACGGACTTGGGGGCTATGGCTACACCTTC. It encodes CASSPDGLGGYGYTF. The chain is built from TRBV5-1 and TRBJ1-2; D is possibly TRBD1 (5 bases). The CDR3 loop spans 15 amino acids. The germline CDR1 and CDR2 sequences are SGHRS and YFSETQ. Trimming cost V 4 bases and J 4 bases, with 17 bases left between them.

V gene TRBV5-1 combines with J gene TRBJ2-1, with 12 bases fitting TRBD1. V lost 3 bases to trimming and J lost 7 bases; unmatched junction nucleotides: 11. Germline CDR1 and CDR2: SGHRS and YFSETQ. This CDR3 contains 17 residues. This CDR3 is CASSSGTGGVNYNEQFF. CDR3 bases: TGCGCCAGCAGCTCGGGGACAGGGGGCGTTAATTATAATGAGCAGTTCTTC.

The CDR3 protein is CASSHTNQPQHF. CDR3 DNA sequence: TGCGCCAGCAGCCATACCAATCAGCCCCAGCATTTT. The chain has TRBV4-1 and TRBJ1-5; no firm D call. Germline CDR1 MGHRA, CDR2 YSYEKL. The V and J ends lost 3 bases and 3 bases respectively, with 3 bases between them. This CDR3 contains 12 residues.

The chain is built from TRBV7-9 and TRBJ1-3; 7 bases are a match to TRBD1. Trimming took 2 bases from V and 2 from J; bases not matched to a gene: 6. This CDR3 contains 16 residues. Germline V gene data show CDR1 as SEHNR and CDR2 as FQNEAQ (reference sequence). CDR3 in DNA: TGTGCCAGCAGCTTACCAGGGGGTTTTGCTGGAAACACCATATATTTT. This translates into CASSLPGGFAGNTIYF.

The chain uses TRBV4-1 and TRBJ2-7; D uncertain. Trimming left V 1 base short and J 3 bases short, with 16 bases between. The germline V gene encodes CDR1 MGHRA and CDR2 YSYEKL. This CDR3 contains 16 residues. The CDR3 nucleotides read TGCGCCAGCAGCCAAGCTGGCGACGGAATAGGCTACGAGCAGTACTTC. This translates into CASSQAGDGIGYEQYF.

V is TRBV7-9 and J is TRBJ2-2, with TRBD1 identical over 9 bases. After removal of 6 bases from V and 6 bases from J, the junction contained 2 bases not matched to a gene. The CDR3 covers 13 residues. CDR1 is SEHNR, CDR2 FQNEAQ, per germline (reference sequence). The CDR3 sequence: CASRQGAAGELFF. The CDR3 region has the DNA TGTGCCAGCAGACAGGGGGCGGCCGGGGAGCTGTTTTTT.

The chain is built from TRBV10-3 and TRBJ1-1; no reliable D call. CDR3 size: 17 residues. The germline V gene encodes CDR1 ENHRY and CDR2 SYGVKD. V gave up 6 bases and J gave up 4 bases, with 24 bases separating them. CDR3 region: CAIRVNLDPWGGTEAFF. CDR3 nucleotide sequence: TGTGCCATCAGGGTCAACCTGGACCCCTGGGGTGGCACTGAAGCTTTCTTT.

This clone was recorded once. The rearrangement uses TRBV7-2 and TRBJ2-1; possibly TRBD2 for D (6 bases). CDR1 is SGHTA, CDR2 FQGNSA, per germline. This CDR3 is built from 16 residues. V was clipped by 5 bases and J by 4 bases, with 18 bases between them. The CDR3 DNA is TGTGCCAGCAGCCCCACCTGGAGGGAACATTACAATGAGCAGTTCTTC. Translating gives CASSPTWREHYNEQFF.

The V gene is TRBV6-5, the J gene TRBJ1-1; unclear D gene. The CDR3 runs to 12 residues. The V gene's germline CDR1 is MNHEY and CDR2 SVGAGI. V was pared by 3 bases and J by 4 bases, with 6 bases between. For the CDR3, the DNA is TGTGCCAGCAGTTATGGGAGCACTGAAGCTTTCTTT. This codes for CASSYGSTEAFF.

V is TRBV18 and J is TRBJ1-5; no clear D. V was cut by 3 bases and J by 3 bases, with 9 bases left in between. CDR1 KGHSH and CDR2 LQKENI come from the germline V gene. The CDR3 covers 14 residues. CDR3 loop: CASSPGGNNQPQHF. CDR3 sequence (DNA): TGTGCCAGCTCACCCGGAGGGAACAATCAGCCCCAGCATTTT.

V and J are TRBV18 and TRBJ1-2; D unclear. Trimming stripped 6 bases from V and 1 base from J, with 15 bases between. Looked up from germline, CDR1 is KGHSH and CDR2 is LQKENI. CDR3 length: 15 amino acids. As DNA, the CDR3 is TGTGCCAGCTCCGCGGCCGACACCAATAACTATGGCTACACCTTC. Translation: CASSAADTNNYGYTF. Full variable domain (missing parts from reference TRBV18 and TRBJ1-2): NAGVMQNPRHLVRRRGQEARLRCSPMKGHSHVYWYRQLPEEGLKFMVYLQKENIIDESGMPKERFSAEFPKEGPSILRIQQVVRGDSAAYFCASSAADTNNYGYTFGSGTRLTVV.